This TCR beta chain was found in a study of blood T cell repertoires in COVID-19. Overall study context: COVID-19 samples, acute and convalescent, were from the United States, Italy and Spain. PBMCs, B-cell-depleted T cells, or T cells were the source of the cDNA or gDNA that made up the material.

Per the original data handling: Reference gene primer amplification yielded estimated nucleated cell counts. Data came from immunoSEQ multiplex PCR; TCRdb stores just in-frame clones and leaves some out. That table supplies the V and J calls and clone size; D and trimming were determined from the DNA. The data show more than 90,000 clones, about 77% seen once. V shed 5 bases and J shed 12 bases, with 13 bases lying between them. The CDR3 length is 11 residues. In germline, CDR1 is SNHLY, CDR2 FYNNEI. The chain joins TRBV2 to TRBJ1-1; weak D call: TRBD1 (6 bases). The specimen sequenced was peripheral blood. The clonotype was recovered from an elderly woman with acute or convalescent COVID-19. The DNA for the CDR3 is TGTGCCAGCAGTTACTACAGGGAACCTTTCTTT. This translates into CASSYYREPFF. The complete variable domain, with remaining parts taken from reference TRBV2 and TRBJ1-1, reads EPEVTQTPSHQVTQMGQEVILRCVPISNHLYFYWYRQILGQKVEFLVSFYNNEISEKSEIFDDQFSVERPDGSNFTLKIRSTKLEDSAMYFCASSYYREPFFGQGTRLTVV.